This is a list of T cell receptor beta chains from one sample in a study of cytomegalovirus exposure and HLA in healthy donors. Clones were sequenced by immunoSEQ multiplex PCR, and TCRdb holds only the in-frame ones, with some missing. The sample records about 150,000 clones, 65% to 85% being singletons. The specimen sequenced was PBMCs. These TCRs come from a man aged 18 to 30 in good health and CMV-seronegative. Each CDR3 is given with its conserved first and last residue. D genes are given only for firm matches. Rows give clone size only sometimes, using once, few, many, or a class for an expanded clone.

clone size: .; V gene: TRBV28; J gene: TRBJ2-2; D gene: TRBD1; CDR3 DNA: TGTGCCAGCAGTTTATCGGGACAGGGCCCTTTCACCGGGGAGCTGTTTTTT; CDR3 protein: CASSLSGQGPFTGELFF
clone size: few; V gene: TRBV6-5; J gene: TRBJ1-1; D gene: .; CDR3 DNA: TGTGCCAGCAGGCGGCGGACTGAAGCTTTCTTT; CDR3 protein: CASRRRTEAFF
clone size: .; V gene: TRBV6-5; J gene: TRBJ1-1; D gene: .; CDR3 DNA: TGTGCCAGCAGTTACTCCTGGGGGGTGGTCACTGAAGCTTTCTTT; CDR3 protein: CASSYSWGVVTEAFF
clone size: .; V gene: TRBV19; J gene: TRBJ1-3; D gene: .; CDR3 DNA: TGTGCCAGTAGTAGACTGACAGGAAGGTCTGGAAACACCATATATTTT; CDR3 protein: CASSRLTGRSGNTIYF
clone size: .; V gene: TRBV10-1; J gene: TRBJ2-5; D gene: .; CDR3 DNA: TGCGCCAGCAGGGCTAGCCAAGAGGAGACCCAGTACTTC; CDR3 protein: CASRASQEETQYF
clone size: .; V gene: TRBV5-1; J gene: TRBJ2-3; D gene: TRBD1; CDR3 DNA: TGCGCCAGCAGCCTCGGGACAGGAAAAACAGATACGCAGTATTTT; CDR3 protein: CASSLGTGKTDTQYF
clone size: once; V gene: TRBV4-1; J gene: TRBJ1-4; D gene: .; CDR3 DNA: TGCGCCAGCAGCCAGTTCCAGGGGAGTAACGAAAAACTGTTTTTT; CDR3 protein: CASSQFQGSNEKLFF
clone size: .; V gene: TRBV6-1; J gene: TRBJ2-1; D gene: TRBD1; CDR3 DNA: TGTGCCAGCAGTCCCCGGGACAGGTTGGGTGAGCAGTTCTTC; CDR3 protein: CASSPRDRLGEQFF
clone size: .; V gene: TRBV28; J gene: TRBJ1-2; D gene: .; CDR3 DNA: TGTGCCAGCAGTTTTGCACAGCCCTATGGCTACACCTTC; CDR3 protein: CASSFAQPYGYTF
clone size: .; V gene: TRBV20-1; J gene: TRBJ2-3; D gene: .; CDR3 DNA: TGCAGTGCTCTGACAGATACGCAGTATTTT; CDR3 protein: CSALTDTQYF
clone size: .; V gene: TRBV7-8; J gene: TRBJ1-5; D gene: .; CDR3 DNA: TGTGCCAGCAGCGTAAGGGGCGGGGTTGGCAATCAGCCCCAGCATTTT; CDR3 protein: CASSVRGGVGNQPQHF
clone size: .; V gene: TRBV7-9; J gene: TRBJ1-4; D gene: TRBD1; CDR3 DNA: TGTGCCAGCAGCTTAACTGCAGGGGGCGAAAAACTGTTTTTT; CDR3 protein: CASSLTAGGEKLFF
clone size: .; V gene: TRBV19; J gene: TRBJ2-1; D gene: TRBD2; CDR3 DNA: TGTGCCAGTAGTGCCGGGGGGGGCTACAATGAGCAGTTCTTC; CDR3 protein: CASSAGGGYNEQFF
clone size: .; V gene: TRBV7-6; J gene: TRBJ1-4; D gene: TRBD1; CDR3 DNA: TGTGCCAGCAGCCTAAGTCCGGACAGGGCACTGTTTTTT; CDR3 protein: CASSLSPDRALFF